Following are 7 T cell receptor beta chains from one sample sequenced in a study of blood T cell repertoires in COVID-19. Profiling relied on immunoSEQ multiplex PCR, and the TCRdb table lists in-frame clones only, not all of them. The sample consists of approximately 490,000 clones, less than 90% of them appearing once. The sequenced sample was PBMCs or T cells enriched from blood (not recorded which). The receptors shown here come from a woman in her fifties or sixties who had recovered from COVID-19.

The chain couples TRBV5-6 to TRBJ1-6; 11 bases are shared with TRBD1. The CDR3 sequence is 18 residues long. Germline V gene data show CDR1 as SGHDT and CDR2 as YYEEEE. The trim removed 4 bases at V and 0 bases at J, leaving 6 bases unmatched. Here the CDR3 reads CASSTGQGVGSYNSPLHF. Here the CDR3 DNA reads TGTGCCAGCAGCACGGGACAGGGGGTGGGCTCCTATAATTCACCCCTCCACTTT.

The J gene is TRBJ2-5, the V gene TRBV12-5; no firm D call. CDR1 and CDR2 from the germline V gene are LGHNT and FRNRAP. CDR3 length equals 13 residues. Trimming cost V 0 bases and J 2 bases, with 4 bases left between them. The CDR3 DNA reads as TGTGCTAGTGGTTTGGTCTTACAAGAGACCCAGTACTTC. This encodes CASGLVLQETQYF.

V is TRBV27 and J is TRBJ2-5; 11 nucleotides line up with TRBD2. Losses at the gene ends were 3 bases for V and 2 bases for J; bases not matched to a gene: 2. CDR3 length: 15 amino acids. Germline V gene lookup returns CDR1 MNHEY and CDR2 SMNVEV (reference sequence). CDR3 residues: CASSFTSGGQETQYF. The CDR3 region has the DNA TGTGCCAGCAGTTTTACTAGCGGGGGTCAAGAGACCCAGTACTTC.

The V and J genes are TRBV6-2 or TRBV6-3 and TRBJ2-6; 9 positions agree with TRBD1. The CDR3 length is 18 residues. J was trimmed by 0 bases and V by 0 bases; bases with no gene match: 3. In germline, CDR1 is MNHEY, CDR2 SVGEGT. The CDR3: CASSYSGQGHSGANVLTF. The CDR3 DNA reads TGTGCCAGCAGTTACTCGGGACAGGGCCACTCTGGGGCCAACGTCCTGACTTTC.

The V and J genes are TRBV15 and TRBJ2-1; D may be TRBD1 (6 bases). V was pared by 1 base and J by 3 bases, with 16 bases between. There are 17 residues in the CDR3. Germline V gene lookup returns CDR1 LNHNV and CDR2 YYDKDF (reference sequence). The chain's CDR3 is CATSRAEAGANYNEQFF. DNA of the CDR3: TGTGCCACCAGCAGAGCGGAGGCAGGGGCAAACTACAATGAGCAGTTCTTC.

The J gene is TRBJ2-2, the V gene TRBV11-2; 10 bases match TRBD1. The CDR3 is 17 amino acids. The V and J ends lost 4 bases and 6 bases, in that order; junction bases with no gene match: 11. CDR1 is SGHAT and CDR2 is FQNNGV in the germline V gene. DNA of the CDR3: TGTGCCAGCAGCTCGGCCGTGAGGACAGGGGGAGCCGGGGAGCTGTTTTTT. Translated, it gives CASSSAVRTGGAGELFF.

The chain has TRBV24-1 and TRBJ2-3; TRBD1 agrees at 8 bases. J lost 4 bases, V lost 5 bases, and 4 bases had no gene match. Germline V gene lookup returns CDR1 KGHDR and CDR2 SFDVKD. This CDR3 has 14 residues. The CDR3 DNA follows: TGTGCCACCAGTGGCGCGACAGGGGCAGATACGCAGTATTTT. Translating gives CATSGATGADTQYF.